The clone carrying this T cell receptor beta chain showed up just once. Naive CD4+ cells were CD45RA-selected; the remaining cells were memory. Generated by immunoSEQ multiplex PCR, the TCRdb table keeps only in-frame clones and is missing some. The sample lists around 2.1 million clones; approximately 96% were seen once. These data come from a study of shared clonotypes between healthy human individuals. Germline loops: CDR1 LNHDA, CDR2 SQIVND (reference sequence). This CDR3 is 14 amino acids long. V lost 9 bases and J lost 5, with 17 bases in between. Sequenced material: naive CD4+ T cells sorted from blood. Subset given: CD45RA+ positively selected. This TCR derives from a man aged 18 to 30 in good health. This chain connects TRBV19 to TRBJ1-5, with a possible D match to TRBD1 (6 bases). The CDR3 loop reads CASRRGASYQPQHF. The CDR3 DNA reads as TGTGCCAGCAGAAGGGGGGCTTCCTATCAGCCCCAGCATTTT. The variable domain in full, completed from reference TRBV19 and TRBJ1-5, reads DGGITQSPKYLFRKEGQNVTLSCEQNLNHDAMYWYRQDPGQGLRLIYYSQIVNDFQKGDIAEGYSVSREKKESFPLTVTSAQKNPTAFYLCASRRGASYQPQHFGDGTRLSIL.